The present entry profiles one T cell receptor (beta chain) with its context. The antigen is not known. The repertoire was sequenced with immunoSEQ multiplex PCR; TCRdb's copy has only in-frame clones and lacks some. The sample consists of roughly 23,000 clones, 65% to 85% of them appearing once. Ahead of sequencing, the ViraFEST assay grew antigen-specific CD4+ T cells using viral peptide pools. CD4+ T cells were isolated after nine to ten days of culture. The source of the sample is a study of vaccination effects on CD4 cells after COVID-19. Study observations and caveats: Early post-infection timepoints were missing from the study, which also had few convalescent patients.

Germline V gene data show CDR1 as KGHSH and CDR2 as LQKENI. This CDR3 is 17 amino acids long. The V and J ends lost 4 bases and 4 bases respectively, with 22 bases between them. The sequence came from a human donor who received a COVID-19 vaccine. The V gene is TRBV18, the J gene TRBJ1-2, with a tentative D call TRBD1 (6 bases). Sequenced material: CD4+ T cells from PBMCs cultured with HCoV-229E spike peptides, taken before COVID-19 vaccination. The CDR3 region has the DNA TGTGCCAGCTCACAACAAACATTACAGGGAGCGACCTATGGCTACACCTTC. This codes for CASSQQTLQGATYGYTF.